The 9 T cell receptor beta chains below were found in one sample sequenced in a study of blood T cell repertoires in COVID-19. Profiled with immunoSEQ multiplex PCR; TCRdb holds only in-frame clones, not every one. The sample includes 250,000 to 350,000 clones, about 87% of them seen just once. The sequenced sample was PBMCs or T cells enriched from blood (not recorded which). These receptors all come from a woman aged 25-40 years who had recovered from COVID-19.

This chain joins TRBV28 and TRBJ2-7; TRBD1 is a possible D gene (5 bases). This CDR3 has 13 residues. Germline CDR1 reads MDHEN; CDR2 reads SYDVKM. Trimming took off 3 bases at V and 3 bases at J, with 9 bases between the two ends. CDR3 sequence: CASSFSGNYEQYF. DNA of the CDR3: TGTGCCAGCAGTTTTTCAGGGAACTACGAGCAGTACTTC. Using reference TRBV28 and TRBJ2-7 for the parts outside the CDR3, the full variable domain is DVKVTQSSRYLVKRTGEKVFLECVQDMDHENMFWYRQDPGLGLRLIYFSYDVKMKEKGDIPEGYSVSREKKERFSLILESASTNQTSMYLCASSFSGNYEQYFGPGTRLTVT.

This clone was counted once. This chain joins TRBV6-5 and TRBJ1-5, with TRBD1 identical over 11 bases. V lost 6 bases, J lost 9 bases, and 4 bases stayed unmatched. The germline V gene has CDR1 MNHEY and CDR2 SVGAGI. The CDR3 covers 13 residues. CDR3 protein: CASSRDRGTPQHF. The CDR3, as DNA: TGTGCCAGCAGCCGGGACAGGGGGACGCCCCAGCATTTT.

This clone came up a few times. This chain uses TRBV2 with TRBJ2-3; 10 nucleotides line up with TRBD2. Per the germline V gene, CDR1 is SNHLY and CDR2 is FYNNEI. This CDR3 contains 16 residues. V lost 8 bases and J lost 6; bases outside the gene matches: 14. CDR3 nucleotide sequence: TGTGCCAGCGATGATAGCGGGGGGCCCGAGGGGGATACGCAGTATTTT. Translation: CASDDSGGPEGDTQYF. The complete variable domain, with remaining parts taken from reference TRBV2 and TRBJ2-3, reads EPEVTQTPSHQVTQMGQEVILRCVPISNHLYFYWYRQILGQKVEFLVSFYNNEISEKSEIFDDQFSVERPDGSNFTLKIRSTKLEDSAMYFCASDDSGGPEGDTQYFGPGTRLTVL.

The CDR3 region has the DNA TGTGCCAGCTCACGAGGGACAGCTCCAGAGCCCCAGCATTTT. Translated, it gives CASSRGTAPEPQHF. The gene calls are TRBV18 and TRBJ1-5; 7 bases align to TRBD1. V trimming: 4 bases; J trimming: 8 bases; junction bases outside the gene matches: 8. CDR1 is KGHSH, CDR2 LQKENI, per germline. This CDR3 has 14 amino acids.

For this clone: The junction departs from germline at one end; a sequencing error may be responsible. J is TRBJ1-4 and V is TRBV6-5; weak D call: TRBD1 (6 bases). This CDR3 region has 14 residues. In germline, CDR1 is MNHEY, CDR2 SVGAGI. The CDR3 DNA sequence: TGTGCCAGCGGTTATCAGGGGTCTAATGAAAAACTGTTTTTT. Its translation is CASGYQGSNEKLFF.

This chain joins TRBV3-1 (or the pseudogene TRBV3-2) and TRBJ1-2; 7 nucleotides match TRBD1. Germline-derived CDR1 and CDR2 are LGHDT and YNNKEL (reference sequence). The V segment lost 0 bases and the J segment 7 bases; nucleotides outside the gene matches: 17. The CDR3 extends over 18 amino acids. CDR3: CASSQDRGDAQGLRGYTF. The CDR3 DNA follows: TGTGCCAGCAGCCAAGATAGGGGGGACGCACAGGGGTTACGTGGCTACACCTTC.

CDR3 bases: TGTGCCAGCAGTGCTAACAGGGACGGCTACGAGCAGTACTTC. Translation: CASSANRDGYEQYF. V usage is TRBV2 and J usage is TRBJ2-7; the D gene is possibly TRBD1 (6 bases). There are 14 residues in the CDR3. Germline lookup yields CDR1 SNHLY and CDR2 FYNNEI. Trimming shortened V by 4 bases and J by 3 bases, and 13 bases separated the two germline ends.

The rearrangement links TRBV5-5 to TRBJ2-7; D may be TRBD1 (5 bases). CDR1 is SGHKS, CDR2 YYEKEE, per germline (reference sequence). The CDR3 covers 13 residues. V lost 4 bases, J lost 3 bases, and 11 bases lay in between. In DNA form, the CDR3 reads TGTGCCAGCAGCCCCGACAGACTCTACGAGCAGTACTTC. This codes for CASSPDRLYEQYF.

The rearrangement uses TRBV10-2 and TRBJ1-1, with TRBD1 matching 8 bases. This CDR3 has 13 amino acids. Germline V lookup: CDR1 WSHSY, CDR2 SAAADI. J lost 4 bases, V lost 6 bases, and 4 bases had no gene match. The CDR3 bases are TGCGCCAGCAGCCTCAGGGGGCCCACTGAAGCTTTCTTT. Protein: CASSLRGPTEAFF.